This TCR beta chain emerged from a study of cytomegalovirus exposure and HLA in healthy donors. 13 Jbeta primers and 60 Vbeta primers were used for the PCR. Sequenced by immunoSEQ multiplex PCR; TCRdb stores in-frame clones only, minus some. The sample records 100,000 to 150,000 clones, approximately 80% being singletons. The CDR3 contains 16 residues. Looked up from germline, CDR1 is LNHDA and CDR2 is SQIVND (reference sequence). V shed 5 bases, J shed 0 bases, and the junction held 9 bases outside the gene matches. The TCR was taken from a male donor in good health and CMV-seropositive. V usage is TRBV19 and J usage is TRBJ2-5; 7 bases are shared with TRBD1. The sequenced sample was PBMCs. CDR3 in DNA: TGTGCCAGTAGTCGGACCCGGGACAGATACCAAGAGACCCAGTACTTC. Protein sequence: CASSRTRDRYQETQYF.